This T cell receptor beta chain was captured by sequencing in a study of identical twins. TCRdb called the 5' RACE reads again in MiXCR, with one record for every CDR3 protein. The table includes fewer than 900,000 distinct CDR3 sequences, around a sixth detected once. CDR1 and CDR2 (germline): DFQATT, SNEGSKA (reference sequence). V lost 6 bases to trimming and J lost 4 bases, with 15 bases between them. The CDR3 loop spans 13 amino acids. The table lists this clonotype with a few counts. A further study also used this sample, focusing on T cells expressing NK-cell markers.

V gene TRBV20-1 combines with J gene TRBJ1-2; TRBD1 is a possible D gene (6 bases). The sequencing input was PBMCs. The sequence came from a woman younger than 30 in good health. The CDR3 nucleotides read TGCAGTGCAACCCTCGGGGGCGCCTATGGCTACACCTTC. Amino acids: CSATLGGAYGYTF.